This T cell receptor (beta chain) was recovered during a study of blood T cell repertoires in COVID-19 (dated by TCRdb to between 2020 and 2021). For the study in its entirety: Samples from collaborators originated in the United States, Italy and Spain and spanned both the acute and convalescent phases of COVID-19. HLA class I and class II types, where available, came from metadata supplied by the sample provider rather than from assay-based typing. The repertoires were released in a freely available public database intended as a resource for research on the immune response to SARS-CoV-2. The prospective study material was composed of cDNA or gDNA derived from T cells, B-cell-depleted T cells, or PBMCs. Nearly every sample came with metadata listing a de-identified subject ID, COVID-19 status, age in years and sex. Samples came from the ongoing ImmuneRACE study (first 160 participants) plus 1,254 subjects from 6 global collaborators. Subjects who had been exposed to COVID-19, were actively infected with it, or had recovered from it provided the deeply sampled blood TCRbeta repertoires that made up the dataset.

Results and caveats for the whole study, not just this receptor: The amount of clinical and demographic metadata varied by source and participant and was provided uncurated.

CDR3 length: 12 amino acids, cysteine to phenylalanine. The DNA shown is the 36-base CDR3, in frame from base 1. V sheds 3 bases and J sheds 11 bases, leaving 13 bases between their ends. Reading the germline V gene (reference sequence) gives CDR1 SEHNR and CDR2 FQNEAQ. TCRbeta CDR3 regions were amplified from genomic DNA using the immunoSEQ Assay, a bias-controlled multiplex PCR. Per the source publication's procedure: Nucleated cell counts per sample were estimated from amplification of reference gene primers within the assay. To quantify the absolute abundance of each unique TCRbeta CDR3 rearrangement, sequence reads were collapsed and filtered. Productive Simpson clonality was computed per sample as the square root of Simpson's diversity index over productive rearrangements. What TCRdb holds here is the immuneACCESS table cut down to in-frame rearrangements. Part of the clones is not present; checked against another copy, under half of the missing clones reflect an unresolved V gene, and the others are unexplained. The DNA gave D and trimming, while V, J and clone size come from that table. Counted in this sample were about 160,000 clones; less than 90% of them appeared once. The ten top clones hold over 12% of the sample.

Whole blood was collected in K2EDTA tubes by collaborating institutions according to the institutions' own protocols. Collaborator samples were shipped for TCRbeta analysis as frozen whole blood, isolated PBMCs, or DNA extracted from either sample type. A word on this clone: The antigen it binds to is not known. The input lacks base qualities; no much larger clone sits a single base away.

The sample comprised peripheral blood. The V gene is TRBV7-9 and the J gene is TRBJ1-1; the D gene cannot be named for sure. The TCR was taken from a man between 18 and 35 years old with active or convalescent COVID-19. CDR3 reads: CASSLTSYRAFF. In nucleotides, the sequence is TGTGCCAGCAGCTTGACATCCTATCGGGCTTTCTTT.